This T cell receptor (beta chain) was sequenced for a study of blood T cell repertoires in COVID-19. Study details: Collection of acute and convalescent COVID-19 samples took place in the United States, Italy and Spain.

Enrollment of patients from Seattle took place during active infection, with longitudinal follow-up. Germline V gives CDR1 MDHEN, CDR2 SYDVKM. The CDR3 totals 13 residues. V was trimmed by 3 bases and J by 2 bases, leaving 7 bases between them. Study processing details: Reference gene primer amplification gave estimated nucleated cell counts. Clones were sequenced by immunoSEQ multiplex PCR, and TCRdb holds only the in-frame ones, with some missing. D and trimming come from the DNA, and the V and J calls and clone size come from that table. The sample holds over 150,000 clones; roughly 84% are singletons and the top ten take 15% to 20%.

This TCR derives from a man aged 45 to 65 with COVID-19, enrolled during active disease. The chain carries TRBV28 and TRBJ1-2, with D perhaps TRBD1 (5 bases). Sequencing used peripheral blood. Here the CDR3 DNA reads TGTGCCAGCAGTTTGGAGGGGAACTATGGCTACACCTTC. As protein: CASSLEGNYGYTF.